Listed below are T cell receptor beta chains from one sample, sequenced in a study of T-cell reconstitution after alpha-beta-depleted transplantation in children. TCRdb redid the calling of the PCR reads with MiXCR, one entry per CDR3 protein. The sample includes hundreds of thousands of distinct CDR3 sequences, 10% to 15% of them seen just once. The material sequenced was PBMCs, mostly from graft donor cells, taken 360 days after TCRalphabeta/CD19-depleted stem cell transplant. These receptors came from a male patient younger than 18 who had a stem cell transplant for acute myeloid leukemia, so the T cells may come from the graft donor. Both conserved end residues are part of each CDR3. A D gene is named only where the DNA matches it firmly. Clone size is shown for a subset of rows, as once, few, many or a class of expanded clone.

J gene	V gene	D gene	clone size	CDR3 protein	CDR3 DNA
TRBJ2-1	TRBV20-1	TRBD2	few	CSARDFGGSLAYNEQFF	TGCAGTGCTAGAGATTTCGGCGGGAGTCTGGCCTACAATGAGCAGTTCTTC
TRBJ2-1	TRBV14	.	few	CASSQWTPRIDEQFF	TGTGCCAGCAGCCAATGGACTCCCAGGATCGATGAGCAGTTCTTC
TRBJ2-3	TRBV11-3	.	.	CASSLEGDKYTQYF	TGTGCCAGCAGCTTAGAAGGGGATAAATATACGCAGTATTTT
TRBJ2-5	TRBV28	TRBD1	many	CASTDPRGTGQETQYF	TGTGCCAGCACCGACCCAAGGGGGACAGGGCAAGAGACCCAGTACTTC
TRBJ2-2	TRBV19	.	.	CASSKIAANTGELFF	TGTGCCAGTAGTAAGATAGCTGCGAACACCGGGGAGCTGTTTTTT
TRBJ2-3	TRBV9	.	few	CASSVEQDTQYF	TGTGCCAGCAGCGTAGAGCAAGATACGCAGTATTTT
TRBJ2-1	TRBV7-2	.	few	CASSSASLPLRGNEQFF	TGTGCCAGCAGCTCCGCCTCTTTACCCCTTCGCGGCAATGAGCAGTTCTTC
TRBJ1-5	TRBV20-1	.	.	CSASEQGWWNQPQHF	TGCAGTGCTAGCGAACAGGGCTGGTGGAATCAGCCCCAGCATTTT
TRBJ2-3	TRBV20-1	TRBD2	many	CSAGGGREFTDTQYF	TGCAGTGCTGGGGGGGGAAGGGAATTCACAGATACGCAGTATTTT
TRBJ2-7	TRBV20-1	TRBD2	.	CSANLWRGDYEQYF	TGCAGTGCCAACCTATGGCGGGGGGACTACGAGCAGTACTTC
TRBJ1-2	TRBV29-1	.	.	CSVEGPGDYGYTF	TGCAGCGTTGAGGGCCCGGGGGACTATGGCTACACCTTC
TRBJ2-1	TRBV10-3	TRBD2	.	CAISESGTSGNTYNEQFF	TGTGCCATCAGTGAGTCAGGGACTAGCGGGAATACCTACAATGAGCAGTTCTTC
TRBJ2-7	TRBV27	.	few	CASSRIGGYEQYF	TGTGCCAGCAGTCGGATAGGGGGTTACGAGCAGTACTTC
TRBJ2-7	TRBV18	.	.	CASFAGAVNEQYF	TGTGCCAGCTTTGCGGGGGCGGTGAACGAGCAGTACTTC
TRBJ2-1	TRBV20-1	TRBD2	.	CSARDWLADNEQFF	TGCAGTGCTAGAGATTGGCTAGCGGACAATGAGCAGTTCTTC
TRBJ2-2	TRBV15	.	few	CATSRDRWGNDTGELFF	TGTGCCACCAGCAGAGATCGTTGGGGGAACGACACCGGGGAGCTGTTTTTT
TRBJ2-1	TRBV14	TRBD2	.	CASSQDGTSGFSYNEQFF	TGTGCCAGCAGCCAAGATGGGACTAGCGGGTTCTCCTACAATGAGCAGTTCTTC
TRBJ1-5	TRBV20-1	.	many	CSARKGGQINQPQHF	TGCAGTGCTAGAAAGGGGGGGCAGATCAATCAGCCCCAGCATTTT
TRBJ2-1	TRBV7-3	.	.	CASSPLGGYNEQFF	TGTGCCAGCAGTCCCCTCGGGGGTTACAATGAGCAGTTCTTC
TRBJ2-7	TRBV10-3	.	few	CAISISRDVIYEQYF	TGTGCCATCAGCATTTCCCGGGACGTAATCTACGAGCAGTACTTC
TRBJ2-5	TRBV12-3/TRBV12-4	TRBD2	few	CASSRTSGRALETQYF	TGTGCCAGCAGCCGTACTAGCGGGAGGGCCCTCGAGACCCAGTACTTC
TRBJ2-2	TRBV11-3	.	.	CASSLDSRPNTGELFF	TGTGCCAGCAGCTTAGATTCTCGACCGAACACCGGGGAGCTGTTTTTT
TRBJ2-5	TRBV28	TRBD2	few	CASTLASGIRETQYF	TGTGCCAGCACCTTGGCTAGCGGGATCCGGGAGACCCAGTACTTC
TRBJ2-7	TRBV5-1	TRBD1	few	CASSLSGGPPYEQYF	TGCGCCAGCAGCTTGTCAGGGGGCCCGCCCTACGAGCAGTACTTC
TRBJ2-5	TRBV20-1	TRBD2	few	CSARTPLAGVGETQYF	TGCAGTGCTAGGACCCCTCTAGCGGGAGTAGGAGAGACCCAGTACTTC
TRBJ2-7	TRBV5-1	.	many	CASSLSSPPPEQYF	TGCGCCAGCAGCTTGTCCAGTCCTCCCCCTGAGCAGTACTTC
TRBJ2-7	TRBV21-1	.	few	CAGLLGPPRPEQYF	TGTGCCGGTCTCCTGGGTCCACCACGCCCGGAGCAGTACTTC
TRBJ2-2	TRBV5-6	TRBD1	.	CASGAGTGFPGELFF	TGTGCCAGCGGGGCCGGGACAGGGTTCCCCGGGGAGCTGTTTTTT
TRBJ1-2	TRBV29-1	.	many	CSVGTTNYGYTF	TGCAGCGTTGGAACTACCAACTATGGCTACACCTTC
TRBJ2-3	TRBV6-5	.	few	CASSSRGVVDTQYF	TGTGCCAGCAGTTCCCGCGGGGTGGTGGATACGCAGTATTTT
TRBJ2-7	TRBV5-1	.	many	CASSFHEQYF	TGCGCCAGCAGCTTCCACGAGCAGTACTTC
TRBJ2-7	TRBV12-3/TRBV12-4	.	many	CASSLGFEQYF	TGTGCCAGCAGTTTAGGCTTCGAGCAGTACTTC
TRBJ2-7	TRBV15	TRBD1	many	CATSKDRVNYEQYF	TGTGCCACCAGCAAAGACAGGGTGAATTACGAGCAGTACTTC
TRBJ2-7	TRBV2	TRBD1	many	CARSSGTEDEQYF	TGTGCCCGATCTTCCGGGACAGAAGACGAGCAGTACTTC
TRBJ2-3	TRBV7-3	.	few	CASSWGAQPFSTDTQYF	TGTGCCAGCAGCTGGGGGGCCCAGCCCTTTAGCACAGATACGCAGTATTTT
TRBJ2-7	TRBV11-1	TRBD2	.	CASSLVSGRRSKEVYEQYF	TGTGCCAGCAGCTTAGTGAGCGGGAGAAGATCCAAGGAGGTATACGAGCAGTACTTC
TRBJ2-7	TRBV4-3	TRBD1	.	CASSQEWDRDSYEQYF	TGCGCCAGCAGCCAAGAATGGGACAGGGACTCCTACGAGCAGTACTTC
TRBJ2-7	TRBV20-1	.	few	CSARDPRSNYEQYF	TGCAGTGCTAGAGACCCACGCAGTAACTACGAGCAGTACTTC
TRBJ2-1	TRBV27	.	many	CASSSLGREQFF	TGTGCCAGCAGTTCCCTGGGACGTGAGCAGTTCTTC
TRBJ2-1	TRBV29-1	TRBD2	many	CSVEFVGLAGPPISSYNEQFF	TGCAGCGTTGAATTTGTGGGACTAGCGGGACCCCCCATAAGCTCCTACAATGAGCAGTTCTTC
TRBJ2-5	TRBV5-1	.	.	CASSDVQETQYF	TGCGCCAGCAGCGACGTACAAGAGACCCAGTACTTC
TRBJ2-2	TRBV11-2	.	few	CASSLERGSGINTGELFF	TGTGCCAGCAGCTTAGAACGGGGCTCAGGAATAAACACCGGGGAGCTGTTTTTT
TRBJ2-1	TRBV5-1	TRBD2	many	CASSFSLAGVVFF	TGCGCCAGCAGCTTCTCCCTAGCGGGAGTTGTGTTCTTC
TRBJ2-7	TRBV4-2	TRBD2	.	CASSQTNAGAAYEQYF	TGTGCCAGCAGCCAAACGAATGCGGGAGCAGCGTACGAGCAGTACTTC
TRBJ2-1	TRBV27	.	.	CASSFSGERLYNEQFF	TGTGCCAGCAGCTTTTCAGGCGAGCGGCTTTACAATGAGCAGTTCTTC
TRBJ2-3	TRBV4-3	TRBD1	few	CASSGGQGAGSLQYF	TGCGCCAGCAGCGGGGGGCAGGGGGCAGGGAGCTTGCAGTATTTT
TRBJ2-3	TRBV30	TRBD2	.	CAWSRGLAPDTQYF	TGTGCCTGGAGTCGGGGACTAGCCCCAGATACGCAGTATTTT
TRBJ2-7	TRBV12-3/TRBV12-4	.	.	CASSFEGSSYEQYF	TGTGCCAGCAGTTTCGAGGGGAGCTCCTACGAGCAGTACTTC
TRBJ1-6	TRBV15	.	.	CATSRDRRASSYNSPLHF	TGTGCCACCAGCAGAGATAGGAGGGCGAGCTCCTATAATTCACCCCTCCACTTT
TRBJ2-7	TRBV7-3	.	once	CASSLDGMVPYEQYF	TGTGCCAGCAGCTTAGACGGCATGGTACCCTACGAGCAGTACTTC
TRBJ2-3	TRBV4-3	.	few	CASSHLTTQGTDTQYF	TGCGCCAGCAGCCACCTAACCACCCAGGGAACAGATACGCAGTATTTT
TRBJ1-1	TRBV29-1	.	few	CSVERGSEAFF	TGCAGCGTTGAACGGGGGTCTGAAGCTTTCTTT
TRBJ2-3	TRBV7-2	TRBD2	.	CASSPRLAGLGDTQYF	TGTGCCAGCAGCCCCCGTCTAGCGGGCCTGGGGGATACGCAGTATTTT
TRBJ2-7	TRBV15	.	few	CATSRRGGEIYEQYF	TGTGCCACCAGCAGACGAGGGGGGGAGATCTACGAGCAGTACTTC
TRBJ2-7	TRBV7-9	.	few	CASSVGSEQYF	TGTGCCAGCAGCGTGGGGAGCGAGCAGTACTTC
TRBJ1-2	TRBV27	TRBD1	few	CASGRTGPYGYTF	TGTGCCAGCGGGCGGACAGGGCCCTATGGCTACACCTTC
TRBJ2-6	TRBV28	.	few	CATRVAAPSGANVLTF	TGTGCCACCCGCGTGGCAGCTCCTTCTGGGGCCAACGTCCTGACTTTC
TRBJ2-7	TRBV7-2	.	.	CASSLTQGPSSYEQYF	TGTGCCAGCAGCTTAACTCAGGGGCCGAGCTCCTACGAGCAGTACTTC